This T cell receptor beta chain came from a study of T cell repertoires in cytomegalovirus infection. Study as a whole: Public signatures in TCR beta pointed to CMV infection and matching HLA type.

TCRdb analysed the reads with MiXCR anew, one entry per CDR3 protein. The data contain around 100,000 distinct CDR3 sequences, 10% of them singletons. Note on this clonotype: Its cognate antigen is unknown.

The CDR3 runs to 14 residues. CDR1 and CDR2 (germline): WSHSY, SAAADI. Trimming removed 4 bases from V and 9 bases from J, with 18 bases in between. The sequencing input was PBMCs, sequenced either directly or after in vitro stimulation (not recorded which). The chain joins TRBV10-2 to TRBJ1-1; D remains ambiguous. The TCR comes from a human donor in good health (CMV status not recorded). Some clones in this sample may be carry-over from other donors' samples. Here the CDR3 DNA reads TGCGCCAGCAGTGGCTCTTCAGGCCCGGTTAAAGCTTTCTTT. Translating it yields CASSGSSGPVKAFF.